The 27 T cell receptor beta chains presented below share a single source sample, sequenced in a study of tissue T cells after allogeneic stem cell transplantation. Assay: immunoSEQ multiplex PCR; the TCRdb copy retains only in-frame clones and omits some. The sample yields about 6,300 clones, 65% to 80% seen once. The sample in question was tissue from the rectum, obtained at autopsy. The receptor source for this set is a woman between 18 and 49 years old with breast cancer.

The chain joins TRBV19 to TRBJ2-1; 11 nucleotides agree with TRBD2. The germline V gene encodes CDR1 LNHDA and CDR2 SQIVND (reference sequence). CDR3 length equals 16 residues. V lost 6 bases, J lost 5 bases, and 9 bases stayed unmatched. This chain's CDR3 is CASSSASSGGNNEQFF. CDR3 nucleotides: TGTGCCAGTAGCAGCGCCTCTAGCGGGGGGAACAATGAGCAGTTCTTC.

The V and J genes are TRBV6-1 and TRBJ2-7; D not certain. V was clipped by 0 bases and J by 4 bases, with 7 bases between them. The CDR3 is 13 amino acids. Germline-derived CDR1 and CDR2 are MNHNS and SASEGT. The CDR3 nucleotides are TGTGCCAGCAGTGAAGCGCTAGAATACGAGCAGTACTTC. Amino acid sequence: CASSEALEYEQYF.

This clone came up a few times. The rearrangement joins TRBV6-1 to TRBJ1-5, with a weak D call TRBD1 (6 bases). The CDR3 covers 16 residues. From germline, CDR1 is MNHNS and CDR2 SASEGT. V was cut by 4 bases and J by 1 base, with 14 bases left in between. CDR3 DNA sequence: TGTGCCAGCAGTGTCATTTGGGGGGCGAGCAATCAGCCCCAGCATTTT. Translating gives CASSVIWGASNQPQHF.

This chain connects TRBV5-1 to TRBJ1-1, with D possibly being TRBD1 (5 bases). Per the germline V gene, CDR1 is SGHRS and CDR2 is YFSETQ. V gave up 1 base and J gave up 5 bases, with 15 bases separating them. The CDR3 spans 15 residues. Written as DNA, the CDR3 is TGCGCCAGCAGCTTGACCCCACAGGATGGGACTGAAGCTTTCTTT. Its translation: CASSLTPQDGTEAFF. Based on the CDR3 plus reference TRBV5-1 and TRBJ1-1, the full variable domain is KAGVTQTPRYLIKTRGQQVTLSCSPISGHRSVSWYQQTPGQGLQFLFEYFSETQRNKGNFPGRFSGRQFSNSRSEMNVSTLELGDSALYLCASSLTPQDGTEAFFGQGTRLTVV.

The chain couples TRBV6-5 to TRBJ2-5, with 7 bases matching TRBD2. The junction had 8 bases not matched to a gene; V was cut back by 8 bases and J by 5 bases. Germline CDR1 and CDR2: MNHEY and SVGAGI. The CDR3 extends over 13 amino acids. The CDR3 DNA reads as TGTGCCAGCGCCTTGGGGAGGGAGGAGACCCAGTACTTC. This gives the protein CASALGREETQYF.

This chain uses TRBV3-1 (or the pseudogene TRBV3-2) with TRBJ2-5; 14 positions agree with TRBD2. The V gene end was trimmed by 5 bases and the J gene end by 2 bases; junction bases not matched to a gene: 7. The CDR3 loop spans 17 amino acids. The germline CDR1 and CDR2 sequences are LGHDT and YNNKEL (reference sequence). The CDR3 sequence is CASSTRTSGGIQETQYF. Written as DNA, the CDR3 is TGTGCCAGCAGCACCCGGACTAGCGGGGGGATACAAGAGACCCAGTACTTC.

This clone has a single count. V and J are TRBV5-4 and TRBJ1-4, with 8 bases that match TRBD1. Germline CDR1 and CDR2: SGHNT and YYREEE (reference sequence). This CDR3 is built from 14 residues. The V segment lost 0 bases and the J segment 6 bases; nucleotides outside the gene matches: 1. DNA for the CDR3: TGTGCCAGCAGCTTGGAACAGGGGGATGAAAAACTGTTTTTT. Its protein is CASSLEQGDEKLFF. The full variable domain, with the rest looked up from reference TRBV5-4 and TRBJ1-4, is ETGVTQSPTHLIKTRGQQVTLRCSSQSGHNTVSWYQQALGQGPQFIFQYYREEENGRGNFPPRFSGLQFPNYSSELNVNALELDDSALYLCASSLEQGDEKLFFGSGTQLSVL.

The DNA for the CDR3 is TGTGCCAGCAGCCCCTCGGCCCCAGATACGCAGTATTTT. It codes for CASSPSAPDTQYF. The rearrangement links TRBV3-1 (or the pseudogene TRBV3-2) to TRBJ2-3; no clear D gene. The CDR3 spans 13 residues. Trimming took off 4 bases at V and 4 bases at J, with 9 bases between the two ends. Per germline, CDR1 LGHDT and CDR2 YNNKEL (reference sequence).

The genes are TRBV9 and TRBJ2-7, with D perhaps TRBD1 (5 bases). Germline V lookup: CDR1 SGDLS, CDR2 YYNGEE. The V end was cut by 6 bases, the J end by 5 bases, with 15 bases between. This CDR3 spans 13 amino acids. In DNA, the CDR3 is TGTGCCAGCAACCAAACCAGGGAACACGAGCAGTACTTC. Encoded protein: CASNQTREHEQYF. The full variable domain, its missing parts supplied by reference TRBV9 and TRBJ2-7, is DSGVTQTPKHLITATGQRVTLRCSPRSGDLSVYWYQQSLDQGLQFLIQYYNGEERAKGNILERFSAQQFPDLHSELNLSSLELGDSALYFCASNQTREHEQYFGPGTRLTVT.

V gene TRBV4-2 combines with J gene TRBJ2-4, with D hard to call. The CDR3 is 11 residues long. Germline V gene sequence: CDR1 LGHNA, CDR2 YNFKEQ. Trimming took 1 base from V and 9 from J, leaving 4 bases between them. The CDR3 DNA follows: TGTGCCAGCAGCCAAGGGTCCATTCAGTACTTC. Protein sequence: CASSQGSIQYF.

V usage is TRBV24-1 and J usage is TRBJ2-3; D is possibly TRBD1 (5 bases). Germline values: CDR1 KGHDR, CDR2 SFDVKD. CDR3 length: 13 residues. V was pared by 5 bases and J by 2 bases, with 7 bases between. CDR3 residues: CATSAGLTDTQYF. Here the CDR3 DNA reads TGTGCCACCAGTGCAGGGCTCACAGATACGCAGTATTTT.

This clone was detected only a few times. This chain links TRBV5-1 with TRBJ1-1, with a tentative D call TRBD1 (5 bases). CDR3 length: 15 residues. V dropped 0 bases and J dropped 8 bases, with 17 bases sitting between them. From germline, CDR1 is SGHRS and CDR2 YFSETQ. DNA of the CDR3: TGCGCCAGCAGCTTGGCCACGGGAGGGAAGGGGGAAGCTTTCTTT. It is translated as CASSLATGGKGEAFF.

The rearrangement uses TRBV27 and TRBJ2-2, with TRBD2 matching over 7 bases. CDR3 length: 16 amino acids. J lost 6 bases, V lost 1 base, and 8 bases had no gene match. Germline-derived CDR1 and CDR2 are MNHEY and SMNVEV (reference sequence). This CDR3 reads CASSLLVAGGAGELFF. CDR3 bases: TGTGCCAGCAGTTTATTAGTAGCGGGCGGGGCCGGGGAGCTGTTTTTT.

The chain has TRBV27 and TRBJ2-1, with D perhaps matching TRBD1 or TRBD2 (5 bases each). The CDR3 is made up of 14 amino acids. With 7 bases removed from V and 9 bases from J, the gap between germline ends came to 19 bases. In germline, CDR1 is MNHEY, CDR2 SMNVEV (reference sequence). CDR3: CASTWDRRVCEQFF. CDR3 sequence (DNA): TGTGCCAGCACCTGGGACCGGCGTGTGTGTGAGCAGTTCTTC.

In its sample, this clone ranks as large. The chain couples TRBV5-1 to TRBJ2-7, with 7 bases that match TRBD2. V shed 1 base, J shed 6 bases, and the junction held 4 bases outside the gene matches. Germline CDR1 is SGHRS and CDR2 is YFSETQ. The CDR3 totals 13 residues. The CDR3 sequence is CASSLTGGSEQYF. For the CDR3, the DNA is TGCGCCAGCAGCTTGACGGGGGGAAGCGAGCAGTACTTC.

This chain joins TRBV18 and TRBJ1-6; TRBD1 is a possible D gene (6 bases). Germline loops: CDR1 KGHSH, CDR2 LQKENI. V was cut by 4 bases and J by 10 bases, with 11 bases left in between. CDR3 length equals 13 residues. CDR3 sequence reads: CASSQGGDSPLHF. CDR3 DNA: TGTGCCAGCTCACAGGGGGGAGACTCACCCCTCCACTTT.

The genes are TRBV28 and TRBJ2-5; D ambiguous. The CDR3 runs to 14 residues. V was trimmed by 6 bases and J by 1 base, leaving 12 bases between them. The germline gives CDR1 MDHEN, CDR2 SYDVKM. In nucleotides, the CDR3 is TGTGCCAGCAGCCAGCTGGGGTTCCAAGAGACCCAGTACTTC. Amino acid sequence: CASSQLGFQETQYF.

The chain recombines TRBV18 with TRBJ2-1; TRBD2 matches at 10 bases. Germline V gives CDR1 KGHSH, CDR2 LQKENI. CDR3 size: 15 residues. With V trimmed by 1 base and J by 6 bases, 3 bases remained unmatched. CDR3 coding DNA: TGTGCCAGCTCACCACGAGCGGGGGGGCGCAATGAGCAGTTCTTC. Translating it yields CASSPRAGGRNEQFF.

This clone showed up just a few times. This chain joins TRBV3-1 (or the pseudogene TRBV3-2) and TRBJ2-1, with 11 bases aligning to TRBD1. In germline, CDR1 is LGHDT, CDR2 YNNKEL (reference sequence). The CDR3 has 16 residues. The J segment lost 2 bases and the V segment lost 4 bases, leaving 4 bases of the junction unmatched. CDR3 bases: TGTGCCAGCAGCCCGGGGACAGGGGGTCCCTACAATGAGCAGTTCTTC. Protein: CASSPGTGGPYNEQFF.

By sample share, this clone is medium-sized. The CDR3 coding sequence is TGTGCCAGCAGCCAAGGGGTGGATAGGAGCGACGAGCAGTACTTC. Translated: CASSQGVDRSDEQYF. The genes are TRBV4-2 and TRBJ2-7, with D uncertain. CDR1 is LGHNA and CDR2 is YNFKEQ in the germline V gene. CDR3 size: 15 residues. V was shortened by 1 base and J by 5 bases, with 15 bases between the two germline ends.

The chain has TRBV6-5 and TRBJ2-7; the D gene is possibly TRBD2 (6 bases). Germline V gene data show CDR1 as MNHEY and CDR2 as SVGAGI. The CDR3 consists of 15 residues. V dropped 4 bases and J dropped 1 base, with 14 bases sitting between them. CDR3 nucleotides: TGTGCCAGCAGTTTCGTTTCCCGGGGGTCCTACGAGCAGTACTTC. Protein: CASSFVSRGSYEQYF.

This chain joins TRBV14 and TRBJ2-3, with 8 bases matching TRBD2. CDR1 SGHDN and CDR2 FVKESK come from the germline V gene. The CDR3 totals 17 residues. Trimming removed 0 bases from V and 2 bases from J; junction bases left unmatched: 7. The CDR3 region is CASSQDRAGGYTDTQYF. The CDR3 coding sequence is TGTGCCAGCAGCCAAGATAGGGCGGGAGGATACACAGATACGCAGTATTTT.

This clone was seen more than once but under ten times. V is TRBV30 and J is TRBJ2-3, with D perhaps TRBD1 (6 bases). The germline V and J ends were trimmed by 1 base and 2 bases, with 7 bases remaining between them. This CDR3 contains 13 residues. Germline-derived CDR1 and CDR2 are GTSNPN and SVGIG (reference sequence). CDR3 amino acids: CAWSGGPTDTQYF. Written as DNA, the CDR3 is TGTGCCTGGAGTGGGGGGCCCACAGATACGCAGTATTTT.

The sample holds one count of this clone. The chain has TRBV12-3 or TRBV12-4 and TRBJ1-2, with D possibly matching TRBD1 (5 bases). Trimming took 6 bases from V and 5 from J, leaving 13 bases between them. The CDR3 is 13 residues long. For the CDR3, the DNA is TGTGCCAGCAGGGAAGACAGTTTTTATGGCTACACCTTC. Protein sequence: CASREDSFYGYTF.

The chain recombines TRBV11-3 with TRBJ2-7; D uncertain. This CDR3 is built from 13 residues. CDR1 is SGHNT and CDR2 is YENEEA in the germline V gene. The V and J ends lost 7 bases and 3 bases respectively, with 13 bases between them. CDR3 region: CASNHGRSYEQYF. CDR3 in DNA: TGTGCCAGCAACCACGGACGAAGCTACGAGCAGTACTTC.

This rearrangement joins TRBV6-1 to TRBJ1-1; D is unresolved. The CDR3 is 14 residues long. From germline, CDR1 is MNHNS and CDR2 SASEGT. V was cut by 2 bases and J by 1 base, with 8 bases left in between. The CDR3, as DNA: TGTGCCAGCAGTGAATCTCTCAGGAACACTGAAGCTTTCTTT. Protein: CASSESLRNTEAFF.

The gene calls are TRBV29-1 and TRBJ2-1; tentatively, D is TRBD2 (5 bases). CDR1 is SQVTM and CDR2 is ANQGSEA in the germline V gene. The CDR3 covers 11 residues. The CDR3 loop is CAGREYNEQFF. CDR3 nucleotide sequence: TGCGCCGGTAGGGAGTATAATGAGCAGTTCTTC.